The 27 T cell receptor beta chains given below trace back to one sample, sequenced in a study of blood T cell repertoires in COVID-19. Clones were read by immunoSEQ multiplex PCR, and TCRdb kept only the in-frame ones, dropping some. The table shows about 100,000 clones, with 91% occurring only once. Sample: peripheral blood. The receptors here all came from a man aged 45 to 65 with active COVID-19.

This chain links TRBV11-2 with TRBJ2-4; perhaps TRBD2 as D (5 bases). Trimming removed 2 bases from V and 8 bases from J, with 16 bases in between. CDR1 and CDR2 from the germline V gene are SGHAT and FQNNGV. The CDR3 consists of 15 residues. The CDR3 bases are TGTGCCAGCAGCTTATCCGGACTCTTCGGGGACATTCAGTACTTC. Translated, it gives CASSLSGLFGDIQYF.

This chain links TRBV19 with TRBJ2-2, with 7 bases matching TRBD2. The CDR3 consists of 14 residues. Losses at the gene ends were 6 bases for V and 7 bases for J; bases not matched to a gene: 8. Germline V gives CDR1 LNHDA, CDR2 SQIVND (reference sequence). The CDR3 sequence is CASRWREPVGELFF. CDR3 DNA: TGTGCCAGTAGGTGGCGGGAGCCGGTCGGGGAGCTGTTTTTT.

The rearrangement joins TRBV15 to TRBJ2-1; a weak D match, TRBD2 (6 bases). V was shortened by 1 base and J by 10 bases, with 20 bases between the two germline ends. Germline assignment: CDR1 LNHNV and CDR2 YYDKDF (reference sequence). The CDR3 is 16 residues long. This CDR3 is CATSRGVIAEGGEQFF. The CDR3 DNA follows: TGTGCCACCAGCAGAGGGGTGATAGCGGAGGGCGGGGAGCAGTTCTTC.

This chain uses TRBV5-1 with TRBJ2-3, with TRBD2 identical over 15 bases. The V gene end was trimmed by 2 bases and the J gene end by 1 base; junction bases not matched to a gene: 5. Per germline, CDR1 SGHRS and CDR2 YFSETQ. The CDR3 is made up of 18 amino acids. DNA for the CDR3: TGCGCCAGCAGCTTTCGGACTAGCGGGAGGGCCGGCACAGATACGCAGTATTTT. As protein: CASSFRTSGRAGTDTQYF.

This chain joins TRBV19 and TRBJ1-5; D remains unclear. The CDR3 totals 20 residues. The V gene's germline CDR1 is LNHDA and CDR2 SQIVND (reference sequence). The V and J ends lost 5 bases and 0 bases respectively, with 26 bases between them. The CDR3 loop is CASSFGLGSNLLYSNQPQHF. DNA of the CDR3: TGTGCCAGTAGTTTCGGGCTGGGGAGCAACCTCCTCTATAGCAATCAGCCCCAGCATTTT. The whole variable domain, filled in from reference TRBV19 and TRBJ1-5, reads DGGITQSPKYLFRKEGQNVTLSCEQNLNHDAMYWYRQDPGQGLRLIYYSQIVNDFQKGDIAEGYSVSREKKESFPLTVTSAQKNPTAFYLCASSFGLGSNLLYSNQPQHFGDGTRLSIL.

For the CDR3, the DNA is TGCAGCGTGGATAGCGGGAGGGGCACAGATACGCAGTATTTT. Residues: CSVDSGRGTDTQYF. The rearrangement joins TRBV29-1 to TRBJ2-3; 11 bases map to TRBD2. The CDR3 totals 14 residues. The germline gives CDR1 SQVTM, CDR2 ANQGSEA. V lost 6 bases, J lost 1 base, and 3 bases stayed unmatched.

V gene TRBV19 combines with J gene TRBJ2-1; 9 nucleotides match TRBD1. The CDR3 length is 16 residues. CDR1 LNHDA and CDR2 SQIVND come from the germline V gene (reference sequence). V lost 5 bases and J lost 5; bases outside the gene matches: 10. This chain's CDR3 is CASSPGPGQGNNEQFF. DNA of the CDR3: TGTGCCAGTAGTCCGGGCCCGGGACAGGGTAACAATGAGCAGTTCTTC.

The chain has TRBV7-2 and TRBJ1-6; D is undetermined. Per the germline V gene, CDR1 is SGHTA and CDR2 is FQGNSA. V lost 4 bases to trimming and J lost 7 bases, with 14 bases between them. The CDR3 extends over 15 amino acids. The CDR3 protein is CASSSGLLGNSPLHF. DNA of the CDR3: TGTGCCAGCAGCTCTGGACTTTTAGGGAATTCACCCCTCCACTTT.

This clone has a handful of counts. CDR3 amino acids: CASSRDLAGGNEQFF. The CDR3 DNA sequence: TGTGCCAGCAGTCGAGATTTAGCGGGGGGGAATGAGCAGTTCTTC. The chain couples TRBV6-5 to TRBJ2-1, with 11 positions matching TRBD2. Germline CDR1 and CDR2: MNHEY and SVGAGI. CDR3 size: 15 residues. V lost 5 bases to trimming and J lost 7 bases; unmatched junction nucleotides: 7.

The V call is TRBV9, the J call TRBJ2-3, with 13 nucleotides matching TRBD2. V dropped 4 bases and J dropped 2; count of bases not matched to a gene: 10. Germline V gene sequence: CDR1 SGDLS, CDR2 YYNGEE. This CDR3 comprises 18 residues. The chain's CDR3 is CASSSIWTSGGITDTQYF. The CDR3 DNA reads TGTGCCAGCAGCTCAATCTGGACTAGCGGGGGTATCACAGATACGCAGTATTTT.

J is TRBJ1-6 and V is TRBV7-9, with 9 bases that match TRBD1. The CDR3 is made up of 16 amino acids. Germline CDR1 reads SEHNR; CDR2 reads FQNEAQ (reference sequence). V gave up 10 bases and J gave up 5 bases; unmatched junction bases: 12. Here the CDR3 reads CATSYSGTGNNSPLHF. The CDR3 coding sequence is TGTGCCACCAGTTATTCCGGGACAGGGAATAATTCACCCCTCCACTTT.

This chain's CDR3 is CASSQGAGGETQYF. The CDR3 DNA sequence: TGTGCCAGCAGCCAGGGGGCCGGGGGAGAGACCCAGTACTTC. This chain connects TRBV7-3 to TRBJ2-5; TRBD1 matches at 8 bases. V was clipped by 5 bases and J by 4 bases; unmatched bases: 6. Per the germline V gene, CDR1 is SGHTA and CDR2 is FQGTGA. The CDR3 has 14 amino acids.

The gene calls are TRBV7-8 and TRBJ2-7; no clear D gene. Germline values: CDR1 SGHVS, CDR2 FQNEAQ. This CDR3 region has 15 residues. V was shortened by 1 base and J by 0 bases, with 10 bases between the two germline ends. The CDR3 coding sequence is TGTGCCAGCAGCTTAGTAGCCGAAGCCTCCTACGAGCAGTACTTC. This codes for CASSLVAEASYEQYF.

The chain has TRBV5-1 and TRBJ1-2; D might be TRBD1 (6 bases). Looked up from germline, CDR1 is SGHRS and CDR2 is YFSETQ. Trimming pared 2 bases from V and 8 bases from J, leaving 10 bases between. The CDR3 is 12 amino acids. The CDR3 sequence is CASSLTGFGYTF. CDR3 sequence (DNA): TGCGCCAGCAGCTTAACAGGGTTCGGCTACACCTTC.

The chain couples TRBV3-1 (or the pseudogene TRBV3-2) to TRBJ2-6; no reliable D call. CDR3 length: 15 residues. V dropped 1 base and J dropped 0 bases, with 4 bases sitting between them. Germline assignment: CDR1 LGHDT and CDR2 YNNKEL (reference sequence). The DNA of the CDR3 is TGTGCCAGCAGCCAAGTCCGCTCTGGGGCCAACGTCCTGACTTTC. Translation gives CASSQVRSGANVLTF.

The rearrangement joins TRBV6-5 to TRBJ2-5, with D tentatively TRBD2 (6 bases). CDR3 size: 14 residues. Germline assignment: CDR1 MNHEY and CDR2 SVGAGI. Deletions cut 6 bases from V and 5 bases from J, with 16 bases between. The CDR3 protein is CASSTAGRSETQYF. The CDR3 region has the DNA TGTGCCAGCAGCACGGCGGGGCGGTCGGAGACCCAGTACTTC.

CDR3 sequence (DNA): TGTGCCAGCAGCTTGTTAGGGGGCAAGAGCGAGCAGTACGTC. Translating gives CASSLLGGKSEQYV. This sequence joins TRBV5-4 and TRBJ2-7; 7 bases fit TRBD1. Germline CDR1 and CDR2: SGHNT and YYREEE (reference sequence). Unmatched junction bases numbered 7, after V lost 1 base and J lost 6 bases. The CDR3 spans 14 residues.

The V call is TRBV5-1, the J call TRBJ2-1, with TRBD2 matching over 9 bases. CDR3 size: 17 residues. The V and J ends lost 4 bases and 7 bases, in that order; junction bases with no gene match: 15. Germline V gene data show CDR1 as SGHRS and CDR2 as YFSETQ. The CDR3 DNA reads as TGCGCCAGCAGCCCGGGGGGTAGCGGGAGTCGTCAAAATGAGCAGTTCTTC. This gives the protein CASSPGGSGSRQNEQFF.

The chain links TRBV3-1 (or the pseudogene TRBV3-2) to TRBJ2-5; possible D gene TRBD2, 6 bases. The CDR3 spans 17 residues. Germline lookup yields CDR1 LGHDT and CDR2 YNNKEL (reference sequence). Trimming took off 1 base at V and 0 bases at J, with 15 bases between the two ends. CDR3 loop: CASSQGRGPMYQETQYF. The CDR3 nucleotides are TGTGCCAGCAGCCAAGGGCGGGGACCTATGTACCAAGAGACCCAGTACTTC.

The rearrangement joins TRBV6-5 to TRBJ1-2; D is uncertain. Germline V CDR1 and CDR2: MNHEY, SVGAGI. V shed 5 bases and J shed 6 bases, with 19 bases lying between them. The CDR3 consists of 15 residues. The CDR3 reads CASSPFRSGFDGYTF. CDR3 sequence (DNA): TGTGCCAGCAGTCCCTTTAGGTCGGGGTTTGATGGCTACACCTTC.

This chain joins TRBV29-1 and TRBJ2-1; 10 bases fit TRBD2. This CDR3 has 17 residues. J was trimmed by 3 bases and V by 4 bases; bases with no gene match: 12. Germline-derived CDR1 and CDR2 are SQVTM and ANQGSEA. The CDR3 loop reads CSVVLAGGSIDYNEQFF. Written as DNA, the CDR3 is TGCAGCGTTGTATTAGCGGGAGGTTCGATCGACTACAATGAGCAGTTCTTC.

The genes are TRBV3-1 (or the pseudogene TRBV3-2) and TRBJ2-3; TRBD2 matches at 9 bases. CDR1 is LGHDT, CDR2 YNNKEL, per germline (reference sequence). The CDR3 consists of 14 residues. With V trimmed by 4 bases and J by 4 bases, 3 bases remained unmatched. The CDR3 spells CASSPGLAADTQYF. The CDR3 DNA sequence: TGTGCCAGCAGCCCGGGACTAGCCGCAGATACGCAGTATTTT.

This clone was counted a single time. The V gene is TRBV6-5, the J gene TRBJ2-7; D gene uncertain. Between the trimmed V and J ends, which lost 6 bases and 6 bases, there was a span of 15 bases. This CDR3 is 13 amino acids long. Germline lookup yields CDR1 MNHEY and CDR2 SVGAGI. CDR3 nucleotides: TGTGCCAGCAGCCCCCACCAGGTCGGCGAGCAGTACGTC. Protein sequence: CASSPHQVGEQYV.

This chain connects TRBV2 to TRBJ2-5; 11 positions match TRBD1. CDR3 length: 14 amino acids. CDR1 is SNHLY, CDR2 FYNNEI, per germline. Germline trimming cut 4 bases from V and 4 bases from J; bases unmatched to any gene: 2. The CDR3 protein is CASSVDRGPETQYF. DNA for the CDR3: TGTGCCAGCAGTGTGGACAGGGGGCCAGAGACCCAGTACTTC.

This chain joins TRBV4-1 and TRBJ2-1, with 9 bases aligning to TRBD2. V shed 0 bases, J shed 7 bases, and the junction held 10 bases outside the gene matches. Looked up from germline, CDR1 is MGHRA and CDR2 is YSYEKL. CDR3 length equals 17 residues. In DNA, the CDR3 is TGCGCCAGCAGCCAAGATCGGGCGGGGGGGCAAGGAAATGAGCAGTTCTTC. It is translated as CASSQDRAGGQGNEQFF.

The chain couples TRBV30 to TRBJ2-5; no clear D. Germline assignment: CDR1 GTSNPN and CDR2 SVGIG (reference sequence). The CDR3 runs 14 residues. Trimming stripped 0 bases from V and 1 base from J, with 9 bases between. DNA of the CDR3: TGTGCCTGGAGTGTCGGGTGGTCCCAAGAGACCCAGTACTTC. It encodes CAWSVGWSQETQYF.

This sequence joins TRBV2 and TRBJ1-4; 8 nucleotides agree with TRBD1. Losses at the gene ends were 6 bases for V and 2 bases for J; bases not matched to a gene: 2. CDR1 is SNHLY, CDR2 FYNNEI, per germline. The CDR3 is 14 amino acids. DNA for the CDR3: TGTGCCAGCAGGGCAGGGGGCACTAATGAAAAACTGTTTTTT. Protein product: CASRAGGTNEKLFF.